Presented here are 26 T cell receptor beta chains from one specimen sequenced in a study of shared clonotypes between healthy human individuals (dated by TCRdb to the early 2020s). Libraries came from the immunoSEQ multiplex PCR assay. The immuneACCESS repertoire file appears here via TCRdb, limited to in-frame rearrangements. These files lack a portion of the clones; in checked studies, under half of the deficit traces to unresolved V genes, and the cause of the others is not known. This sample has 500,000 to 550,000 clones in its table, and about 96% of those were observed once. The top ten clonotypes cover about 0.06% of the sample. The sample consisted of naive CD4+ T cells sorted from blood. Read against the paper, the sample's cell subset or site label means: CD45RA+ positively selected. The receptors shown here come from a woman under 40 in good health.

V usage is TRBV10-3 and J usage is TRBJ2-4, with D hard to call. Germline CDR1 is ENHRY and CDR2 is SYGVKD. Between the trimmed V and J ends, which lost 3 bases and 0 bases, there was a span of 12 bases. There are 16 residues in the CDR3. In DNA form, the CDR3 reads TGTGCCATCAGTGACGGCCAGGCCATAGCCAAAAACATTCAGTACTTC. It encodes CAISDGQAIAKNIQYF.

The genes are TRBV7-2 and TRBJ1-1; D gene uncertain. The CDR3 runs 14 residues. Germline-derived CDR1 and CDR2 are SGHTA and FQGNSA. Trimming removed 2 bases at V and 1 base at J, with 8 bases between. CDR3 sequence: CASSLYSENTEAFF. The CDR3 DNA reads TGTGCCAGCAGCTTATATTCAGAGAACACTGAAGCTTTCTTT.

This chain uses TRBV7-9 with TRBJ2-7; 8 bases are shared with TRBD1. In germline, CDR1 is SEHNR, CDR2 FQNEAQ (reference sequence). With V trimmed by 4 bases and J by 2 bases, 7 bases remained unmatched. The CDR3 covers 15 residues. The CDR3: CASSSDRDRTYEQYF. The CDR3 DNA reads as TGTGCCAGCAGCTCCGACCGGGACAGGACCTACGAGCAGTACTTC.

The chain employs TRBV6-1 and TRBJ2-7; D is uncertain. This CDR3 comprises 13 residues. V was cut by 3 bases and J by 4 bases, with 10 bases left in between. In germline, CDR1 is MNHNS, CDR2 SASEGT. This CDR3 is CASSDLARYEQYF. CDR3 nucleotides: TGTGCCAGCAGTGATTTGGCCAGATACGAGCAGTACTTC.

The genes are TRBV4-2 and TRBJ2-7, with D hard to call. CDR1 is LGHNA and CDR2 is YNFKEQ in the germline V gene. The CDR3 length is 12 residues. Trimming stripped 4 bases from V and 2 bases from J, with 6 bases between. The CDR3 loop is CASSLGTYEQYF. The CDR3 DNA follows: TGTGCCAGCAGCCTGGGGACCTACGAGCAGTACTTC.

This clone has just one count. CDR3 residues: CASSLAGRDEQFF. In DNA, the CDR3 is TGCGCCAGCAGCTTGGCTGGAAGGGATGAGCAGTTCTTC. The gene calls are TRBV5-1 and TRBJ2-1; D unresolved. There are 13 residues in the CDR3. The germline V gene has CDR1 SGHRS and CDR2 YFSETQ. Trimming left V 0 bases short and J 8 bases short, with 9 bases between.

The chain combines TRBV28 with TRBJ1-1; TRBD1 is a possible D gene (5 bases). CDR1 is MDHEN and CDR2 is SYDVKM in the germline V gene. V was clipped by 7 bases and J by 4 bases, with 16 bases between them. The CDR3 extends over 14 amino acids. CDR3 in amino acids: CASIVWGDGTEAFF. CDR3 in DNA: TGTGCCAGCATAGTATGGGGGGACGGCACTGAAGCTTTCTTT.

The rearrangement joins TRBV7-9 to TRBJ2-1, with 7 bases lining up with TRBD2. CDR3 size: 15 residues. V shed 5 bases and J 7 bases; nucleotides not matched to a gene: 11. Germline values: CDR1 SEHNR, CDR2 FQNEAQ (reference sequence). The CDR3 bases are TGTGCCAGCAGCCCCCGACCCCATAGCGGGAATGAGCAGTTCTTC. This sequence encodes CASSPRPHSGNEQFF.

The rearrangement links TRBV7-9 to TRBJ2-7; 9 bases fit TRBD1. Germline values: CDR1 SEHNR, CDR2 FQNEAQ (reference sequence). V shed 5 bases, J shed 4 bases, and the junction held 9 bases outside the gene matches. The CDR3 has 15 residues. CDR3 region: CASSNIGTGRYEQYF. CDR3 coding DNA: TGTGCCAGCAGCAACATCGGGACAGGGCGGTACGAGCAGTACTTC.

The chain links TRBV27 to TRBJ2-2; the match to TRBD2 covers 11 bases. This CDR3 spans 17 amino acids. The germline V gene has CDR1 MNHEY and CDR2 SMNVEV (reference sequence). J lost 5 bases, V lost 3 bases, and 8 bases had no gene match. CDR3 loop: CASSFQGGLAETGELFF. DNA of the CDR3: TGTGCCAGCAGTTTTCAGGGGGGACTAGCGGAAACCGGGGAGCTGTTTTTT.

CDR3 in amino acids: CASSPEGGTGLAGELFF. The CDR3 DNA follows: TGTGCCAGCTCACCAGAAGGCGGGACAGGTTTAGCCGGGGAGCTGTTTTTT. The gene calls are TRBV18 and TRBJ2-2; 8 bases fit TRBD1. Trimming removed 2 bases from V and 6 bases from J; junction bases left unmatched: 11. The CDR3 totals 17 residues. Germline loops: CDR1 KGHSH, CDR2 LQKENI.

V gene TRBV9 combines with J gene TRBJ2-7, with D maybe TRBD2 (6 bases). CDR1 and CDR2 (germline): SGDLS, YYNGEE. The V end was cut by 3 bases, the J end by 3 bases, with 13 bases between. The CDR3 has 14 amino acids. The CDR3 is CASSARLEGYEQYF. Written as DNA, the CDR3 is TGTGCCAGCAGCGCCCGACTAGAGGGCTACGAGCAGTACTTC. Drawing the rest from reference TRBV9 and TRBJ2-7, the complete variable domain is DSGVTQTPKHLITATGQRVTLRCSPRSGDLSVYWYQQSLDQGLQFLIQYYNGEERAKGNILERFSAQQFPDLHSELNLSSLELGDSALYFCASSARLEGYEQYFGPGTRLTVT.

This rearrangement joins TRBV10-2 to TRBJ1-2; TRBD1 matches at 7 bases. Germline V CDR1 and CDR2: WSHSY, SAAADI. The length of the CDR3 is 15 residues. The J segment lost 0 bases and the V segment lost 3 bases, leaving 4 bases of the junction unmatched. The CDR3: CASSDRGIPNYGYTF. In DNA form, the CDR3 reads TGCGCCAGCAGTGACAGGGGGATCCCTAACTATGGCTACACCTTC.

The chain carries TRBV28 and TRBJ1-1, with D tentatively TRBD1 (5 bases). The CDR3 spans 19 residues. The ends were cut back, 6 bases at V and 0 bases at J, with 26 bases in the middle. Germline V gene sequence: CDR1 MDHEN, CDR2 SYDVKM. CDR3 nucleotide sequence: TGTGCCAGCAGGGTAGGGGCCCGCTACCACCGTTCTATGAACACTGAAGCTTTCTTT. Amino acids: CASRVGARYHRSMNTEAFF.

The gene calls are TRBV2 and TRBJ1-1; TRBD1 matches at 7 bases. The CDR3 length is 14 residues. The junction had 9 bases not matched to a gene; V was cut back by 6 bases and J by 5 bases. Germline V gene data show CDR1 as SNHLY and CDR2 as FYNNEI. DNA for the CDR3: TGTGCCAGCAGGAGGACAGGCGGGGGTACTGAAGCTTTCTTT. Translated, it gives CASRRTGGGTEAFF.

The chain links TRBV19 to TRBJ2-2; the D gene is possibly TRBD2 (5 bases). CDR1 and CDR2 from the germline V gene are LNHDA and SQIVND (reference sequence). The CDR3 sequence is 15 residues long. V dropped 4 bases and J dropped 1 base, with 10 bases sitting between them. The CDR3 is CASSTIGVNTGELFF. The DNA for the CDR3 is TGTGCCAGTAGTACCATCGGGGTGAACACCGGGGAGCTGTTTTTT.

The rearrangement uses TRBV27 and TRBJ2-7; 12 bases line up with TRBD1. CDR1 is MNHEY and CDR2 is SMNVEV in the germline V gene (reference sequence). CDR3 length: 15 amino acids. V was clipped by 1 base and J by 6 bases; unmatched bases: 4. CDR3 sequence: CASSLYGTGGVEQYF. The DNA of the CDR3 is TGTGCCAGCAGTTTATATGGGACAGGGGGCGTCGAGCAGTACTTC.

V and J are TRBV2 and TRBJ2-1, with 8 bases matching TRBD1. The CDR3 loop spans 15 amino acids. Trimming removed 6 bases from V and 0 bases from J; junction bases left unmatched: 4. Germline V gene lookup returns CDR1 SNHLY and CDR2 FYNNEI. In DNA form, the CDR3 reads TGTGCCAGCAGCCGACAGGGGAGCTCCTACAATGAGCAGTTCTTC. Amino acids: CASSRQGSSYNEQFF.

The chain joins TRBV4-2 to TRBJ2-3; weak D call: TRBD1 (6 bases). The CDR3 is 17 residues long. Germline V gene sequence: CDR1 LGHNA, CDR2 YNFKEQ. V lost 1 base to trimming and J lost 0 bases, with 14 bases between them. The CDR3 reads CASSQGGSGTSTDTQYF. The CDR3 bases are TGTGCCAGCAGCCAAGGTGGTTCGGGGACAAGCACAGATACGCAGTATTTT.

The chain has TRBV11-2 and TRBJ2-5, with D unclear. The CDR3 spans 13 residues. V was trimmed by 1 base and J by 3 bases, leaving 6 bases between them. Germline V CDR1 and CDR2: SGHAT, FQNNGV. CDR3 protein: CASSLGGEETQYF. The CDR3 DNA reads as TGTGCCAGCAGCTTAGGAGGCGAAGAGACCCAGTACTTC.

V usage is TRBV7-9 and J usage is TRBJ2-1; possibly TRBD2 for D (6 bases). V shed 5 bases and J shed 3 bases, with 14 bases lying between them. The V gene's germline CDR1 is SEHNR and CDR2 FQNEAQ (reference sequence). The CDR3 loop spans 15 amino acids. CDR3 loop: CASSSIARGYNEQFF. The CDR3 DNA sequence: TGTGCCAGCAGCAGTATTGCGCGGGGCTACAATGAGCAGTTCTTC.

This chain connects TRBV9 to TRBJ2-7, with D possibly TRBD2 on 5 matching bases. V was trimmed by 3 bases and J by 5 bases, leaving 15 bases between them. The germline V gene has CDR1 SGDLS and CDR2 YYNGEE. The CDR3 runs to 14 residues. CDR3 in amino acids: CASSAGVWGDEQYF. CDR3 DNA sequence: TGTGCCAGCAGCGCCGGGGTCTGGGGAGACGAGCAGTACTTC.

This chain connects TRBV18 to TRBJ2-7; the D is unclear. The CDR3 has 14 amino acids. Trimming removed 6 bases from V and 5 bases from J, with 17 bases in between. Germline CDR1 and CDR2: KGHSH and LQKENI. The DNA for the CDR3 is TGTGCCAGCTCTGCGACGGTGGCCCACGACGAGCAGTACTTC. It codes for CASSATVAHDEQYF.

This chain joins TRBV2 and TRBJ2-7; D gene ambiguous. Germline lookup yields CDR1 SNHLY and CDR2 FYNNEI. The CDR3 sequence is 11 residues long. The V end was cut by 9 bases, the J end by 1 base, with 7 bases between. The CDR3 coding sequence is TGTGCCAGTACTCAATCCTACGAGCAGTACTTC. It yields the protein CASTQSYEQYF.

The chain is built from TRBV18 and TRBJ1-4; the D gene is possibly TRBD1 (5 bases). Trimming removed 6 bases from V and 0 bases from J, with 23 bases in between. The CDR3 spans 19 residues. Looked up from germline, CDR1 is KGHSH and CDR2 is LQKENI. CDR3 in amino acids: CASSYAGFPTGATNEKLFF. The CDR3 DNA is TGTGCCAGCTCGTATGCGGGGTTCCCTACGGGGGCAACTAATGAAAAACTGTTTTTT.

The chain links TRBV6-5 to TRBJ2-1; 7 bases map to TRBD2. The ends lost 5 bases at V and 1 base at J; junction bases unmatched: 2. This CDR3 comprises 14 residues. The germline V gene encodes CDR1 MNHEY and CDR2 SVGAGI. CDR3 nucleotides: TGTGCCAGCAGTCCTAGCGGATCCTACAATGAGCAGTTCTTC. It is translated as CASSPSGSYNEQFF.